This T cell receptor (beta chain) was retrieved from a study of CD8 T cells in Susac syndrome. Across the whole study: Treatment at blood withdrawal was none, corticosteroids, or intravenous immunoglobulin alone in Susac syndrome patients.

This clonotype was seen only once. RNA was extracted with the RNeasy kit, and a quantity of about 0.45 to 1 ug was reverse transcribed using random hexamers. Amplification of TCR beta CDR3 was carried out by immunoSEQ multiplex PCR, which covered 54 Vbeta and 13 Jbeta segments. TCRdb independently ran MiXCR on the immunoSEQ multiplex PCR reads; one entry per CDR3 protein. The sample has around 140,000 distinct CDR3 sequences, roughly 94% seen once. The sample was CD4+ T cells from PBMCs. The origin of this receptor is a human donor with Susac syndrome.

This chain's CDR3 is CASRTSGGRNEQFF. The DNA for the CDR3 is TGTGCCAGCCGGACTAGCGGGGGCCGCAATGAGCAGTTCTTC. The chain is built from TRBV28 and TRBJ2-1, with TRBD2 matching over 13 bases. This CDR3 has 14 amino acids. V dropped 8 bases and J dropped 6; count of bases not matched to a gene: 4. From germline, CDR1 is MDHEN and CDR2 SYDVKM. Using reference TRBV28 and TRBJ2-1 for the parts outside the CDR3, the full variable domain is DVKVTQSSRYLVKRTGEKVFLECVQDMDHENMFWYRQDPGLGLRLIYFSYDVKMKEKGDIPEGYSVSREKKERFSLILESASTNQTSMYLCASRTSGGRNEQFFGPGTRLTVL.